Following are 27 T cell receptor beta chains from one sample sequenced in a study of blood T cell repertoires in COVID-19. Method: immunoSEQ multiplex PCR; TCRdb's copy keeps in-frame clones and lacks some. This sample has around 230,000 clones, with roughly 88% found just once. Material for sequencing was peripheral blood. These receptors all come from a man aged 40-55 years who had recovered from COVID-19.

J is TRBJ1-1 and V is TRBV5-5; TRBD1 agrees at 8 bases. The ends lost 2 bases at V and 3 bases at J; junction bases unmatched: 3. The CDR3 is 14 residues long. Looked up from germline, CDR1 is SGHKS and CDR2 is YYEKEE (reference sequence). CDR3 in amino acids: CASSLQGDYTEAFF. Here the CDR3 DNA reads TGTGCCAGCAGCTTACAGGGGGATTACACTGAAGCTTTCTTT.

This clone has a single count. This chain joins TRBV7-9 and TRBJ1-2; 9 bases match TRBD1. This CDR3 spans 17 amino acids. CDR1 and CDR2 from the germline V gene are SEHNR and FQNEAQ (reference sequence). Trimming removed 6 bases from V and 3 bases from J; junction bases left unmatched: 14. CDR3 amino acids: CASSGTGSEPWDYGYTF. CDR3 nucleotide sequence: TGTGCCAGCAGTGGGACAGGGTCCGAGCCGTGGGACTATGGCTACACCTTC.

There are a few counts of this clone. The J gene is TRBJ1-5, the V gene TRBV7-2, with TRBD1 as a possible D gene (5 bases). CDR3 length: 16 residues. CDR1 is SGHTA and CDR2 is FQGNSA in the germline V gene. V was trimmed by 7 bases and J by 3 bases, leaving 19 bases between them. The CDR3: CASISSRELANQPQHF. The CDR3 DNA sequence: TGTGCCAGCATTTCATCCAGGGAACTCGCCAATCAGCCCCAGCATTTT.

To note about this clone: At the DNA level, this CDR3 is encoded by other sequences in the same sample as well. This rearrangement joins TRBV18 to TRBJ2-1; weak D call: TRBD1 (6 bases). Germline V CDR1 and CDR2: KGHSH, LQKENI. The CDR3 has 15 amino acids. The germline V and J ends were trimmed by 3 bases and 8 bases, with 17 bases remaining between them. CDR3 region: CASSPDRNGVYEQFF. Here the CDR3 DNA reads TGTGCCAGCTCACCGGACAGAAACGGGGTGTATGAGCAGTTCTTC.

The CDR3 DNA reads as TGTGCCAGTACCCAGACAGGCCTTTTCATGAACACTGAAGCTTTCTTT. This sequence encodes CASTQTGLFMNTEAFF. The chain carries TRBV19 and TRBJ1-1; the D gene is possibly TRBD1 (6 bases). Germline V lookup: CDR1 LNHDA, CDR2 SQIVND (reference sequence). Trimming stripped 7 bases from V and 0 bases from J, with 18 bases between. The CDR3 is 16 residues long.

This clone was counted ten times or more. This sequence joins TRBV19 and TRBJ2-3; possible D gene TRBD1, 6 bases. The ends were cut back, 2 bases at V and 10 bases at J, with 13 bases in the middle. Germline lookup yields CDR1 LNHDA and CDR2 SQIVND (reference sequence). The CDR3 contains 13 residues. CDR3 DNA sequence: TGTGCCAGTAGTATATATGAGGGGGTATCGCAGTATTTT. Translating it yields CASSIYEGVSQYF. Complete variable domain (other parts from reference TRBV19 and TRBJ2-3): DGGITQSPKYLFRKEGQNVTLSCEQNLNHDAMYWYRQDPGQGLRLIYYSQIVNDFQKGDIAEGYSVSREKKESFPLTVTSAQKNPTAFYLCASSIYEGVSQYFGPGTRLTVL.

V gene TRBV5-4 combines with J gene TRBJ1-6; D uncertain. V gave up 2 bases and J gave up 8 bases, with 8 bases separating them. The CDR3 length is 13 residues. Germline loops: CDR1 SGHNT, CDR2 YYREEE (reference sequence). CDR3 nucleotide sequence: TGTGCCAGCAGCTTAACCCAGGATTCACCCCTCCACTTT. Protein product: CASSLTQDSPLHF.

This chain connects TRBV3-1 (or the pseudogene TRBV3-2) to TRBJ2-3; D is unresolved. Trimming pared 5 bases from V and 6 bases from J, leaving 12 bases between. This CDR3 region has 13 residues. CDR1 is LGHDT and CDR2 is YNNKEL in the germline V gene (reference sequence). Here the CDR3 DNA reads TGTGCCAGCAGCACCTTCACCAGGGATACGCAGTATTTT. Protein product: CASSTFTRDTQYF.

The V and J genes are TRBV7-9 and TRBJ1-5, with 8 positions matching TRBD1. The germline gives CDR1 SEHNR, CDR2 FQNEAQ (reference sequence). The J segment lost 5 bases and the V segment lost 5 bases, leaving 5 bases of the junction unmatched. The CDR3 contains 14 residues. CDR3 in amino acids: CASSPGQGYQPQHF. In DNA, the CDR3 is TGTGCCAGCAGCCCCGGACAGGGTTATCAGCCCCAGCATTTT.

V and J are TRBV7-2 and TRBJ1-2, with a weak D call TRBD1 (6 bases). Germline loops: CDR1 SGHTA, CDR2 FQGNSA. V was pared by 2 bases and J by 8 bases, with 15 bases between. The CDR3 length is 14 residues. The CDR3 loop reads CASSLIQGLDGYTF. The CDR3 DNA reads TGTGCCAGCAGCTTAATCCAGGGGTTGGACGGCTACACCTTC.

The chain has TRBV5-6 and TRBJ2-7; 7 bases fit TRBD2. The length of the CDR3 is 15 residues. Germline values: CDR1 SGHDT, CDR2 YYEEEE. With 2 bases clipped from V and 2 bases from J, the junction kept 7 bases outside the gene matches. CDR3 sequence: CASSFMGGVPYEQYF. CDR3 nucleotide sequence: TGTGCCAGCAGCTTTATGGGAGGGGTTCCCTACGAGCAGTACTTC.

The V and J genes are TRBV14 and TRBJ1-1, with TRBD1 identical over 7 bases. The CDR3 spans 15 residues. Per germline, CDR1 SGHDN and CDR2 FVKESK. After removal of 4 bases from V and 3 bases from J, the junction contained 8 bases not matched to a gene. The chain's CDR3 is CASSPWTGADTEAFF. The CDR3 DNA follows: TGTGCCAGCAGCCCATGGACAGGCGCGGACACTGAAGCTTTCTTT. Full variable domain (outside the CDR3, taken from reference TRBV14 and TRBJ1-1): EAGVTQFPSHSVIEKGQTVTLRCDPISGHDNLYWYRRVMGKEIKFLLHFVKESKQDESGMPNNRFLAERTGGTYSTLKVQPAELEDSGVYFCASSPWTGADTEAFFGQGTRLTVV.

Of note for this clone: The junction differs from germline at one of its ends, possibly a read error. The CDR3 coding sequence is TGTGCCAGCAGTTACCCTGGACAGGGGCGCTTC. Amino acid sequence: CASSYPGQGRF. The V and J genes are TRBV6-2 or TRBV6-3 and TRBJ1-2, with 9 bases that match TRBD1. The germline gives CDR1 MNHEY, CDR2 SVGEGT. The CDR3 has 11 amino acids.

The chain joins TRBV19 to TRBJ1-5, with 7 bases matching TRBD1. The length of the CDR3 is 14 residues. V was clipped by 4 bases and J by 5 bases; unmatched bases: 5. Per germline, CDR1 LNHDA and CDR2 SQIVND (reference sequence). The CDR3 sequence: CASSTTGQDQPQHF. CDR3 nucleotides: TGTGCCAGTAGTACGACAGGGCAGGATCAGCCCCAGCATTTT.

The chain has TRBV6-2 or TRBV6-3 and TRBJ1-2, with D unclear. The CDR3 is 16 amino acids. V gave up 1 base and J gave up 5 bases, with 17 bases separating them. Germline V lookup: CDR1 MNHEY, CDR2 SVGEGT. The CDR3 region has the DNA TGTGCCAGCAGTTACTTAGCCGGCTTCACGGCTTATGGCTACACCTTC. The encoded protein is CASSYLAGFTAYGYTF.

The chain carries TRBV4-3 and TRBJ2-3, with 14 positions matching TRBD2. The ends lost 1 base at V and 7 bases at J; junction bases unmatched: 13. Looked up from germline, CDR1 is LGHNA and CDR2 is YSLEER. The length of the CDR3 is 19 residues. CDR3 loop: CASSQVSATSGGAKHTQYF. As DNA, the CDR3 is TGCGCCAGCAGCCAAGTTAGTGCGACTAGCGGGGGGGCCAAACATACGCAGTATTTT.

This clone appeared once. The genes are TRBV6-5 and TRBJ2-7; the match to TRBD2 covers 10 bases. Germline lookup yields CDR1 MNHEY and CDR2 SVGAGI. The CDR3 is 15 residues long. V was clipped by 6 bases and J by 3 bases; unmatched bases: 8. This CDR3 reads CASRISGRTDYEQYF. The DNA for the CDR3 is TGTGCCAGCAGAATTAGCGGGAGGACGGACTACGAGCAGTACTTC.

This sequence joins TRBV19 and TRBJ1-1; tentatively, D is TRBD1 (6 bases). The CDR3 runs 18 residues. The germline V and J ends were trimmed by 7 bases and 1 base, with 25 bases remaining between them. Per the germline V gene, CDR1 is LNHDA and CDR2 is SQIVND (reference sequence). CDR3 in amino acids: CASTAFPGDRPGNTEAFF. In nucleotides, the CDR3 is TGTGCCAGTACCGCATTCCCAGGGGATAGACCCGGGAACACTGAAGCTTTCTTT.

The J gene is TRBJ1-1, the V gene TRBV19; 10 nucleotides agree with TRBD1. This CDR3 is built from 15 residues. Trimming cost V 8 bases and J 1 base; bases outside gene matches: 7. Germline CDR1 is LNHDA and CDR2 is SQIVND (reference sequence). The CDR3 DNA reads TGTGCCAGTTCTCCCTGGACAGGGGGGAACACTGAAGCTTTCTTT. This gives the protein CASSPWTGGNTEAFF.

This chain joins TRBV11-3 and TRBJ2-5; 8 bases line up with TRBD2. The CDR3 covers 14 residues. The trim removed 5 bases at V and 5 bases at J, leaving 7 bases unmatched. The V gene's germline CDR1 is SGHNT and CDR2 YENEEA. For the CDR3, the DNA is TGTGCCAGCAGCGAACGGGGGGGCCGGGAGACCCAGTACTTC. Translation: CASSERGGRETQYF.

The J gene is TRBJ1-2, the V gene TRBV30; D call uncertain. Per the germline V gene, CDR1 is GTSNPN and CDR2 is SVGIG (reference sequence). Between the trimmed V and J ends, which lost 7 bases and 4 bases, there was a span of 13 bases. CDR3 length: 12 amino acids. The CDR3 region has the DNA TGTGCCTCAGAGGGCTGGGTCTATGGCTACACCTTC. This codes for CASEGWVYGYTF.

The gene calls are TRBV1 and TRBJ2-7; TRBD1, the table's D call, was not compared with the DNA. TRBV1 is noted as a pseudogene. There are 18 residues in the CDR3. CDR3 DNA sequence: TGCACCAGCAGCCAAGAAGAAGGTGGAGGACAGGGGGCTAGGGAGCAGTACTTC. It is translated as CTSSQEEGGGQGAREQYF.

The chain uses TRBV7-8 and TRBJ2-7, with a tentative D call TRBD1 (6 bases). Germline values: CDR1 SGHVS, CDR2 FQNEAQ. This CDR3 spans 14 amino acids. Trimming cost V 5 bases and J 3 bases, with 14 bases left between them. In DNA form, the CDR3 reads TGTGCCAGCAGCGGCCGGGACACCAACTACGAGCAGTACTTC. It yields the protein CASSGRDTNYEQYF. The entire variable domain, with the rest obtained from reference TRBV7-8 and TRBJ2-7, is as follows: GAGVSQSPRYKVAKRGQDVALRCDPISGHVSLFWYQQALGQGPEFLTYFQNEAQLDKSGLPSDRFFAERPEGSVSTLKIQRTQQEDSAVYLCASSGRDTNYEQYFGPGTRLTVT.

This chain links TRBV11-2 with TRBJ2-3; unclear D gene. The CDR3 is 15 residues long. With 4 bases removed from V and 6 bases from J, the gap between germline ends came to 17 bases. Germline values: CDR1 SGHAT, CDR2 FQNNGV. For the CDR3, the DNA is TGTGCCAGCAGCTCGAAAGCTCCGAGACTCGATACGCAGTATTTT. This sequence encodes CASSSKAPRLDTQYF.

This clone was recorded only once. The V call is TRBV29-1, the J call TRBJ1-5, with D tentatively TRBD1 (6 bases). The ends were cut back, 5 bases at V and 3 bases at J, with 11 bases in the middle. The CDR3 loop spans 13 amino acids. CDR1 is SQVTM, CDR2 ANQGSEA, per germline. CDR3 coding DNA: TGCAGCGTTCGACAGGCCCCCAATCAGCCCCAGCATTTT. Protein product: CSVRQAPNQPQHF.

The V and J genes are TRBV5-4 and TRBJ2-5, with D maybe TRBD2 (7 bases). Germline lookup yields CDR1 SGHNT and CDR2 YYREEE (reference sequence). V lost 4 bases to trimming and J lost 3 bases, with 16 bases between them. The CDR3 totals 15 residues. CDR3 sequence (DNA): TGTGCCAGCAGCCAAGGGGGGGGATTAAAAGAGACCCAGTACTTC. It yields the protein CASSQGGGLKETQYF. The full variable domain, its missing parts supplied by reference TRBV5-4 and TRBJ2-5, is ETGVTQSPTHLIKTRGQQVTLRCSSQSGHNTVSWYQQALGQGPQFIFQYYREEENGRGNFPPRFSGLQFPNYSSELNVNALELDDSALYLCASSQGGGLKETQYFGPGTRLLVL.

For the CDR3, the DNA is TGTGCCAGCAGCGTAAGGACAGGGAACACCGGGGAGCTGTTTTTT. This sequence encodes CASSVRTGNTGELFF. This chain uses TRBV9 with TRBJ2-2, with 7 bases identical to TRBD1. Unmatched junction bases numbered 1, after V lost 1 base and J lost 1 base. The germline V gene has CDR1 SGDLS and CDR2 YYNGEE. The CDR3 extends over 15 amino acids.